A selection of T cell receptor beta chains follows, all from one sample in a study of STAT5B mutations in CD4+ large granular lymphocyte leukemia. The method was immunoSEQ multiplex PCR; TCRdb's version includes in-frame clones alone and lacks a portion of them. The repertoire consists of 25,000 to 35,000 clones, with roughly three quarters occurring once and the leading ten covering approximately 6.2%. The sample was CD4+ T cells from blood buffy coats. All receptors come from a human donor in good health. The CDR3 runs from the conserved cysteine through the conserved F or W. A D gene is named only where the DNA matches it firmly. Expanded clones get a size class; other rows say once, few or many, or leave the size out.

D gene: .
V gene: TRBV4-3
J gene: TRBJ1-2
clone size: once
CDR3 protein: CASSQVVQNYGYTF
CDR3 DNA: TGCGCCAGCAGCCAGGTGGTACAGAACTATGGCTACACCTTC

D gene: .
V gene: TRBV6-7
J gene: TRBJ1-2
clone size: .
CDR3 protein: CASSPPGHRRTNYGYTF
CDR3 DNA: TGTGCCAGCAGCCCCCCGGGACACCGAAGAACTAACTATGGCTACACCTTC

D gene: TRBD2
V gene: TRBV27
J gene: TRBJ2-5
clone size: .
CDR3 protein: CASSLYRPGLAGGRETQYF
CDR3 DNA: TGTGCCAGCAGTTTATATAGGCCGGGACTAGCGGGGGGCCGGGAGACCCAGTACTTC

D gene: .
V gene: TRBV25-1
J gene: TRBJ1-2
clone size: .
CDR3 protein: CASSARDYGYTF
CDR3 DNA: TGTGCCAGCAGTGCCCGGGACTATGGCTACACCTTC

D gene: .
V gene: TRBV27
J gene: TRBJ2-2
clone size: once
CDR3 protein: CASRPGGAYAGELFF
CDR3 DNA: TGTGCCAGCAGGCCCGGAGGGGCCTACGCCGGGGAGCTGTTTTTT

D gene: .
V gene: TRBV7-8
J gene: TRBJ2-5
clone size: .
CDR3 protein: CASSLKETQYF
CDR3 DNA: TGTGCCAGCAGTTTGAAAGAGACCCAGTACTTC

D gene: TRBD1
V gene: TRBV10-1
J gene: TRBJ2-3
clone size: .
CDR3 protein: CASSLSGTGATDTQYF
CDR3 DNA: TGCGCCAGCAGCCTTTCCGGGACAGGGGCCACAGATACGCAGTATTTT

D gene: .
V gene: TRBV19
J gene: TRBJ1-2
clone size: .
CDR3 protein: CASSIAGSVGYTF
CDR3 DNA: TGTGCCAGTAGTATAGCGGGGAGCGTTGGCTACACCTTC

D gene: .
V gene: TRBV9
J gene: TRBJ1-3
clone size: few
CDR3 protein: CASSHDRSSGNTIYF
CDR3 DNA: TGTGCCAGCAGCCACGACAGAAGCTCTGGAAACACCATATATTTT

D gene: .
V gene: TRBV28
J gene: TRBJ2-2
clone size: .
CDR3 protein: CASSSPVRALGGELFF
CDR3 DNA: TGTGCCAGCAGTTCCCCCGTTAGGGCCCTTGGCGGGGAGCTGTTTTTT

D gene: .
V gene: TRBV4-2
J gene: TRBJ1-4
clone size: few
CDR3 protein: CASSQGGGGQAFEKLFF
CDR3 DNA: TGTGCCAGCAGCCAAGGGGGAGGAGGCCAGGCGTTTGAAAAACTGTTTTTT

D gene: TRBD1
V gene: TRBV2
J gene: TRBJ1-6
clone size: few
CDR3 protein: CASSERTGPPLHF
CDR3 DNA: TGTGCCAGCAGTGAAAGGACAGGGCCACCCCTCCACTTT

D gene: .
V gene: TRBV6-1
J gene: TRBJ1-6
clone size: .
CDR3 protein: CASSDITRGASPLHF
CDR3 DNA: TGTGCCAGCAGTGATATAACTCGGGGTGCCTCACCCCTCCACTTT

D gene: .
V gene: TRBV4-3
J gene: TRBJ2-2
clone size: .
CDR3 protein: CASSQELGAISGELFF
CDR3 DNA: TGCGCCAGCAGCCAAGAATTAGGGGCTATTAGCGGGGAGCTGTTTTTT

D gene: .
V gene: TRBV9
J gene: TRBJ2-2
clone size: few
CDR3 protein: CASSVGGLTGELFF
CDR3 DNA: TGTGCCAGCAGCGTAGGTGGCCTCACCGGGGAGCTGTTTTTT

D gene: .
V gene: TRBV18
J gene: TRBJ1-5
clone size: .
CDR3 protein: CASSEGNSNQPQHF
CDR3 DNA: TGTGCCAGCTCAGAGGGTAATAGCAATCAGCCCCAGCATTTT

D gene: .
V gene: TRBV7-2
J gene: TRBJ1-5
clone size: .
CDR3 protein: CASRTNSNQPQHF
CDR3 DNA: TGTGCCAGCAGGACAAATAGCAATCAGCCCCAGCATTTT

D gene: TRBD1
V gene: TRBV5-1
J gene: TRBJ1-2
clone size: .
CDR3 protein: CASSLPTGQGIYTF
CDR3 DNA: TGCGCCAGCAGCTTGCCCACGGGACAGGGGATCTACACCTTC

D gene: TRBD1
V gene: TRBV9
J gene: TRBJ1-3
clone size: .
CDR3 protein: CASSVGPGTGGKLSGNTIYF
CDR3 DNA: TGTGCCAGCAGCGTAGGGCCAGGAACAGGGGGGAAGCTCTCTGGAAACACCATATATTTT

D gene: TRBD1
V gene: TRBV6-5
J gene: TRBJ1-2
clone size: .
CDR3 protein: CASSQTGGGIYGYTF
CDR3 DNA: TGTGCCAGCAGCCAGACAGGGGGGGGAATCTATGGCTACACCTTC

D gene: .
V gene: TRBV6-5
J gene: TRBJ1-1
clone size: .
CDR3 protein: CASSPGGTPNTEAFF
CDR3 DNA: TGTGCCAGCAGCCCCGGAGGGACACCGAACACTGAAGCTTTCTTT

D gene: TRBD2
V gene: TRBV5-4
J gene: TRBJ2-5
clone size: .
CDR3 protein: CASSKPRSGEQETQYF
CDR3 DNA: TGTGCCAGCAGCAAACCGCGAAGCGGGGAACAAGAGACCCAGTACTTC

D gene: .
V gene: TRBV28
J gene: TRBJ1-4
clone size: .
CDR3 protein: CASSLSVSGDGEKLFF
CDR3 DNA: TGTGCCAGCAGTTTATCGGTTTCAGGGGACGGTGAAAAACTGTTTTTT

D gene: .
V gene: TRBV7-2
J gene: TRBJ2-5
clone size: .
CDR3 protein: CASSGRTAKETQYF
CDR3 DNA: TGTGCCAGCAGCGGCCGGACGGCAAAAGAGACCCAGTACTTC

D gene: .
V gene: TRBV6-5
J gene: TRBJ1-4
clone size: .
CDR3 protein: CASTSGPLNEKLFF
CDR3 DNA: TGTGCCAGCACGTCCGGACCGCTTAATGAAAAACTGTTTTTT

D gene: TRBD1
V gene: TRBV29-1
J gene: TRBJ2-3
clone size: .
CDR3 protein: CSASFTGGFGADTQYF
CDR3 DNA: TGCAGCGCTTCCTTCACAGGGGGCTTCGGGGCAGATACGCAGTATTTT

D gene: .
V gene: TRBV11-2
J gene: TRBJ1-2
clone size: once
CDR3 protein: CASSLAGFYGYTF
CDR3 DNA: TGTGCCAGCAGCCTGGCAGGTTTCTATGGCTACACCTTC

D gene: .
V gene: TRBV11-2
J gene: TRBJ2-1
clone size: .
CDR3 protein: CASRLYNEQFF
CDR3 DNA: TGTGCCAGCAGACTGTACAATGAGCAGTTCTTC

D gene: .
V gene: TRBV19
J gene: TRBJ1-1
clone size: .
CDR3 protein: CASSIVPTRNTEAFF
CDR3 DNA: TGTGCCAGTAGTATAGTCCCAACCAGGAACACTGAAGCTTTCTTT

D gene: .
V gene: TRBV7-8
J gene: TRBJ2-2
clone size: once
CDR3 protein: CASSFRDVNWGGELFF
CDR3 DNA: TGTGCCAGCAGCTTCCGGGACGTAAATTGGGGCGGGGAGCTGTTTTTT

D gene: .
V gene: TRBV10-3
J gene: TRBJ2-5
clone size: .
CDR3 protein: CAISEGQQETQYF
CDR3 DNA: TGTGCCATCAGTGAAGGACAGCAAGAGACCCAGTACTTC

D gene: .
V gene: TRBV7-8
J gene: TRBJ1-2
clone size: .
CDR3 protein: CASSFVGVYGGAGYTF
CDR3 DNA: TGTGCCAGCAGCTTTGTGGGAGTTTATGGGGGGGCGGGCTACACCTTC

D gene: .
V gene: TRBV4-1
J gene: TRBJ1-4
clone size: .
CDR3 protein: CASSLHRGETNEKLFF
CDR3 DNA: TGCGCCAGCAGCCTCCACCGTGGGGAAACTAATGAAAAACTGTTTTTT

D gene: TRBD1
V gene: TRBV9
J gene: TRBJ1-1
clone size: .
CDR3 protein: CASSVVGRTGSGENTEAFF
CDR3 DNA: TGTGCCAGCAGCGTAGTAGGGAGGACAGGCAGCGGGGAGAACACTGAAGCTTTCTTT

D gene: .
V gene: TRBV6-6
J gene: TRBJ2-7
clone size: .
CDR3 protein: CASSSPGRRSYEQYF
CDR3 DNA: TGTGCCAGCAGTTCACCGGGACGTAGGTCCTACGAGCAGTACTTC

D gene: TRBD1
V gene: TRBV5-1
J gene: TRBJ1-5
clone size: .
CDR3 protein: CASSLGPRGQGQPQHF
CDR3 DNA: TGCGCCAGCAGCTTGGGACCGAGGGGGCAGGGGCAGCCCCAGCATTTT

D gene: .
V gene: TRBV18
J gene: TRBJ2-1
clone size: .
CDR3 protein: CASSVNQGDEQFF
CDR3 DNA: TGTGCCAGCTCAGTGAACCAGGGCGATGAGCAGTTCTTC

D gene: .
V gene: TRBV4-3
J gene: TRBJ2-5
clone size: .
CDR3 protein: CASSSGTEWETQYF
CDR3 DNA: TGCGCCAGCAGCTCGGGCACGGAGTGGGAGACCCAGTACTTC

D gene: TRBD1
V gene: TRBV2
J gene: TRBJ1-1
clone size: .
CDR3 protein: CASGQGLNTEAFF
CDR3 DNA: TGTGCCAGCGGACAGGGTTTGAACACTGAAGCTTTCTTT

D gene: .
V gene: TRBV7-9
J gene: TRBJ2-1
clone size: .
CDR3 protein: CASSPSNNEQFF
CDR3 DNA: TGTGCCAGCAGCCCGAGCAACAATGAGCAGTTCTTC

D gene: .
V gene: TRBV18
J gene: TRBJ1-2
clone size: few
CDR3 protein: CASSPPSERGSYTF
CDR3 DNA: TGTGCCAGCTCACCACCATCAGAAAGGGGTAGCTACACCTTC